This T cell receptor (beta chain) was captured by sequencing in a study of T cell clones after liver transplantation. Background on the study: TCRbeta sequencing after a pre-transplant mixed lymphocyte reaction identified graft-donor-reactive clones, later tracked in post-transplant blood.

This CDR3 spans 14 amino acids. The germline CDR1 and CDR2 sequences are SGHRS and YFSETQ. TCRdb keeps only in-frame clones here, not all; method: immunoSEQ multiplex PCR. The sample lists over 70,000 clones; roughly 80% were seen once. About this clone: One end of the junction varies from germline; a read error may be responsible. The same CDR3 also results from other DNA sequences found in this sample.

Sorting of unstimulated PBMCs yielded separate CD3+CD4+ and CD3+CD8+ fractions. The clonotype comes from a human patient who received a liver transplant. Part of the T cell pool may stem from the graft donor. This chain uses TRBV5-1 with TRBJ1-1; 7 nucleotides align to TRBD1. The specimen comprised CD4+ T cells from blood, sampled 12 months after liver transplant. The CDR3 bases are TGCGCCAGCAGTTTGGACAGGATGAACACTGAAGCTTTCTTT. This gives the protein CASSLDRMNTEAFF.